This TCR beta chain is drawn from a study of blood T cell repertoires in COVID-19. About the research overall: PBMCs, B-cell-depleted T cells, or T cells provided the cDNA or gDNA that made up the material.

V was cut by 4 bases and J by 1 base, with 10 bases left in between. CDR3 length: 14 amino acids. Germline CDR1 reads LNHDA; CDR2 reads SQIVND (reference sequence). TCRdb keeps only in-frame clones here, not all; method: immunoSEQ multiplex PCR. The sample shows fewer than 350,000 clones, roughly 88% of them seen only once. Assignment of participants to cohorts was predicated upon participant-reported clinical history. Two negative PCRs, clearance, or symptom resolution characterized the recovered Cohort 3 donors. The source material was PBMCs or T cells enriched from blood (not recorded which). This receptor was taken from a man aged 25 to 40 who had recovered from COVID-19. This rearrangement joins TRBV19 to TRBJ1-1; possible D gene TRBD1, 5 bases. This chain's CDR3 is CASSTGHPNTEAFF. The CDR3 nucleotides read TGTGCCAGTAGTACCGGACACCCGAACACTGAAGCTTTCTTT.